These 24 T cell receptor beta chains were all obtained from the same sample, sequenced in a study of patients and donors after allogeneic stem cell transplantation. TCRdb reanalysed the RT-PCR reads using MiXCR and keeps one entry per CDR3 protein. The profile covers under 200,000 distinct CDR3 sequences, with approximately 24% appearing a single time and about 24% taken by the ten largest. Material for sequencing was blood, either unsorted or a sorted T cell fraction (not recorded which). The receptors here all came from a human donor who was either an allogeneic HSCT recipient or a stem cell or donor lymphocyte infusion donor (not recorded which). It is not recorded whose cells these are; they may come from a transplant donor.

The chain couples TRBV12-3 or TRBV12-4 to TRBJ2-1; D is ambiguous. V gave up 3 bases and J gave up 0 bases, with 9 bases separating them. The CDR3 covers 15 residues. The CDR3 DNA sequence: TGTGCCAGCAGTTTTCGGGTGAGCTCCTACAATGAGCAGTTCTTC. Its translation is CASSFRVSSYNEQFF.

The chain couples TRBV20-1 to TRBJ2-1; D is undetermined. The CDR3 consists of 15 residues. Germline V gene lookup returns CDR1 DFQATT and CDR2 SNEGSKA (reference sequence). Trimming removed 1 base from V and 7 bases from J, with 17 bases in between. CDR3 DNA: TGCAGTGCTAGAGCGATACTCGGAGTGGGGAATGAGCAGTTCTTC. This gives the protein CSARAILGVGNEQFF.

The V gene is TRBV5-5, the J gene TRBJ1-5, with D tentatively TRBD1 (5 bases). Germline V gene lookup returns CDR1 SGHKS and CDR2 YYEKEE (reference sequence). The CDR3 is made up of 14 amino acids. V lost 4 bases and J lost 7, with 15 bases in between. CDR3 bases: TGTGCCAGCAGCCCGGGGACTGTGGGACAGCCCCAGCATTTT. Its translation is CASSPGTVGQPQHF.

This clonotype has just a few counts. The V gene is TRBV12-3 or TRBV12-4, the J gene TRBJ2-7, with D tentatively TRBD1 (6 bases). The CDR3 has 16 residues. The V end was cut by 1 base, the J end by 3 bases, with 16 bases between. CDR3 sequence (DNA): TGTGCCAGCAGTTTAGTTGGGACACCTCTAGTCTACGAGCAGTACTTC. It specifies CASSLVGTPLVYEQYF.

CDR3 amino acids: CASSLVGSPGGYTF. The CDR3 region has the DNA TGTGCCAGCAGCTTAGTGGGCTCCCCCGGCGGCTACACCTTC. The chain couples TRBV7-4 to TRBJ1-2; D gene uncertain. The CDR3 length is 14 residues. V was trimmed by 1 base and J by 8 bases, leaving 14 bases between them. Germline V CDR1 and CDR2: SGHVT, SQSDAQ.

The rearrangement links TRBV19 to TRBJ2-5; possibly TRBD1 for D (6 bases). CDR1 LNHDA and CDR2 SQIVND come from the germline V gene (reference sequence). Trimming took 4 bases from V and 7 from J, leaving 19 bases between them. The CDR3 is 15 amino acids. The CDR3 loop reads CASSTKPQGYATQYF. As DNA, the CDR3 is TGTGCCAGTAGTACCAAACCGCAGGGGTATGCGACCCAGTACTTC. Together with reference TRBV19 and TRBJ2-5, the CDR3 gives the full variable domain: DGGITQSPKYLFRKEGQNVTLSCEQNLNHDAMYWYRQDPGQGLRLIYYSQIVNDFQKGDIAEGYSVSREKKESFPLTVTSAQKNPTAFYLCASSTKPQGYATQYFGPGTRLLVL.

This clonotype has just a few counts. CDR3 DNA: TGTGCCAGCAGCCAATTTGTGGGGCGGGATGAAAAACTGTTTTTT. This sequence encodes CASSQFVGRDEKLFF. The gene calls are TRBV4-2 and TRBJ1-4, with D perhaps matching TRBD1 (5 bases). Germline lookup yields CDR1 LGHNA and CDR2 YNFKEQ. The CDR3 totals 15 residues. V was pared by 2 bases and J by 6 bases, with 13 bases between.

This clonotype was detected a few times. The chain combines TRBV7-9 with TRBJ2-7, with 9 bases lining up with TRBD2. In germline, CDR1 is SEHNR, CDR2 FQNEAQ (reference sequence). Germline trimming cut 1 base from V and 2 bases from J; bases unmatched to any gene: 3. CDR3 length: 15 amino acids. The CDR3 sequence is CASSLGTSATYEQYF. CDR3 DNA: TGTGCCAGCAGCTTAGGGACTAGCGCCACCTACGAGCAGTACTTC.

This rearrangement joins TRBV10-3 to TRBJ2-3, with D maybe TRBD2 (7 bases). The CDR3 sequence is 13 residues long. V lost 5 bases and J lost 6, with 12 bases in between. CDR1 ENHRY and CDR2 SYGVKD come from the germline V gene. CDR3 protein: CAISPGGRDTQYF. CDR3 sequence (DNA): TGTGCCATCAGTCCGGGGGGCCGGGATACGCAGTATTTT.

A single count supports this clonotype. This CDR3 reads CASSHDIAGGVTDTQYF. The CDR3 DNA reads as TGTGCCAGCAGCCATGATATAGCGGGGGGCGTCACAGATACGCAGTATTTT. V and J are TRBV11-2 and TRBJ2-3; 10 bases are a match to TRBD2. Trimming cost V 5 bases and J 2 bases; bases outside gene matches: 10. Germline V CDR1 and CDR2: SGHAT, FQNNGV. The CDR3 has 17 amino acids.

This clonotype occurred a few times. The chain combines TRBV7-2 with TRBJ2-2; D gene ambiguous. The ends were cut back, 7 bases at V and 1 base at J, with 13 bases in the middle. Germline CDR1 is SGHTA and CDR2 is FQGNSA. The CDR3 runs to 15 residues. The CDR3 DNA reads as TGTGCCAGCAAGAAAGCCTACCTGAACACCGGGGAGCTGTTTTTT. This translates into CASKKAYLNTGELFF.

This clonotype was counted a few times. The genes are TRBV3-1 and TRBJ2-1; 12 bases agree with TRBD2. The germline V gene has CDR1 LGHDT and CDR2 YNNKEL (reference sequence). Unmatched junction bases numbered 9, after V lost 3 bases and J lost 3 bases. The CDR3 is 18 residues long. This CDR3 reads CASSHWTSGKGDYNEQFF. Here the CDR3 DNA reads TGTGCCAGCAGCCACTGGACTAGCGGGAAGGGGGACTACAATGAGCAGTTCTTC.

This clonotype was observed a few times. This rearrangement joins TRBV29-1 to TRBJ2-7, with a weak D call TRBD1 (6 bases). The CDR3 is made up of 14 amino acids. Germline CDR1 is SQVTM and CDR2 is ANQGSEA. V lost 4 bases and J 2 bases, leaving 15 bases between the germline ends. The CDR3, as DNA: TGCAGCGTTGCCCCCGGGACAAACCCCTACGAGCAGTACTTC. Translating gives CSVAPGTNPYEQYF.

The chain uses TRBV12-3 or TRBV12-4 and TRBJ1-5; TRBD1 is a possible D gene (6 bases). V was shortened by 6 bases and J by 6 bases, with 12 bases between the two germline ends. The CDR3 covers 13 residues. This CDR3 reads CASSRQESQPQHF. The CDR3 nucleotides read TGTGCCAGCAGCAGACAGGAGAGTCAGCCCCAGCATTTT.

V and J are TRBV20-1 and TRBJ1-2; 8 nucleotides line up with TRBD1. Germline-derived CDR1 and CDR2 are DFQATT and SNEGSKA (reference sequence). V lost 1 base, J lost 2 bases, and 6 bases stayed unmatched. The CDR3 runs 15 residues. The CDR3 sequence: CSARVPGQENYGYTF. For the CDR3, the DNA is TGCAGTGCTAGAGTCCCGGGACAGGAAAACTATGGCTACACCTTC.

Of note for this clonotype: This CDR3 fails to terminate in the conserved phenylalanine or tryptophan, so it likely reflects a read error. The gene calls are TRBV5-6 and TRBJ2-6, with D hard to call. The CDR3 covers 15 residues. V was trimmed by 0 bases and J by 2 bases, leaving 6 bases between them. Germline V gene data show CDR1 as SGHDT and CDR2 as YYEEEE. Here the CDR3 reads CASSLDAAGANVLTL. The CDR3 DNA reads as TGTGCCAGCAGCTTGGACGCCGCTGGGGCCAACGTCCTGACTTTA.

This clonotype has only a few counts. This chain links TRBV18 with TRBJ1-1, with no clear D. V lost 3 bases and J lost 6, with 8 bases in between. The CDR3 is 12 residues long. Germline V gene lookup returns CDR1 KGHSH and CDR2 LQKENI. Here the CDR3 reads CASSPNGAEAFF. Here the CDR3 DNA reads TGTGCCAGCTCACCCAATGGCGCTGAAGCTTTCTTT.

This sequence joins TRBV20-1 and TRBJ1-1; D ambiguous. This CDR3 region has 15 residues. V lost 0 bases and J lost 0, with 11 bases in between. Germline V gene lookup returns CDR1 DFQATT and CDR2 SNEGSKA (reference sequence). The CDR3 sequence is CSARDSNRMNTEAFF. CDR3 sequence (DNA): TGCAGTGCTAGAGATTCCAATCGCATGAACACTGAAGCTTTCTTT.

The V gene is TRBV5-1, the J gene TRBJ2-3, with TRBD2 as a possible D gene (5 bases). The V end was cut by 4 bases, the J end by 7 bases, with 19 bases between. The CDR3 loop spans 15 amino acids. Germline values: CDR1 SGHRS, CDR2 YFSETQ. CDR3 sequence: CASSITNYVGNTQYF. CDR3 coding DNA: TGCGCCAGCAGCATAACCAACTACGTCGGGAATACGCAGTATTTT.

The chain is built from TRBV18 and TRBJ2-1; D gene uncertain. V was shortened by 3 bases and J by 3 bases, with 9 bases between the two germline ends. The V gene's germline CDR1 is KGHSH and CDR2 LQKENI. This CDR3 has 14 amino acids. CDR3 sequence (DNA): TGTGCCAGCTCACCGGACGCCGGCTACAATGAGCAGTTCTTC. Protein: CASSPDAGYNEQFF.

Ten or more counts support this clonotype. An end of the junction differs from the germline gene, which may be a read error. This chain connects TRBV4-2 to TRBJ1-1; 10 nucleotides agree with TRBD1. The CDR3 is made up of 13 amino acids. CDR1 is LGHNA, CDR2 YNFKEQ, per germline. CDR3 residues: CASTGTGELVGVF. CDR3 DNA sequence: TGTGCCAGCACCGGGACAGGGGAACTTGTTGGGGTCTTT.

This clonotype showed up just a few times. The chain uses TRBV29-1 and TRBJ2-7; 9 bases fit TRBD1. CDR1 SQVTM and CDR2 ANQGSEA come from the germline V gene. V lost 7 bases and J lost 1; bases outside the gene matches: 5. The CDR3 length is 13 residues. In DNA form, the CDR3 reads TGCAGCGCTACGGGACAGGGATCCTACGAGCAGTACTTC. Its protein is CSATGQGSYEQYF.

This clonotype showed up just a few times. The V call is TRBV5-6, the J call TRBJ1-1; D possibly corresponds to TRBD1 (6 bases). The CDR3 is 14 residues long. Germline assignment: CDR1 SGHDT and CDR2 YYEEEE. The V and J ends lost 1 base and 3 bases respectively, with 10 bases between them. The CDR3 region has the DNA TGTGCCAGCAGCTTGCCCAACAGGGACACTGAAGCTTTCTTT. Its translation is CASSLPNRDTEAFF.

A few counts support this clonotype. The chain has TRBV12-5 and TRBJ1-2; D gene ambiguous. The V end was cut by 0 bases, the J end by 0 bases, with 8 bases between. The CDR3 loop spans 15 amino acids. Germline V gene sequence: CDR1 LGHNT, CDR2 FRNRAP. The CDR3 sequence is CASGLVRTANYGYTF. The CDR3 DNA reads TGTGCTAGTGGTTTGGTACGGACGGCTAACTATGGCTACACCTTC.